This TCR beta chain was recovered during a study of blood T cell repertoires in COVID-19. V was clipped by 7 bases and J by 6 bases; unmatched bases: 3. The germline gives CDR1 SNHLY, CDR2 FYNNEI. There are 13 residues in the CDR3. TCRdb's copy holds only in-frame clones and misses some; the assay was immunoSEQ multiplex PCR. This sample has approximately 70,000 clones, with roughly nine tenths found just once. Material for sequencing was peripheral blood. The chain carries TRBV2 and TRBJ2-1; TRBD2 aligns across 10 bases. The receptor comes from a man aged 45-65 years with COVID-19, enrolled during active disease. This chain's CDR3 is CASKASGSNEQFF. In nucleotides, the CDR3 is TGTGCCAGCAAGGCTAGCGGGAGCAATGAGCAGTTCTTC.